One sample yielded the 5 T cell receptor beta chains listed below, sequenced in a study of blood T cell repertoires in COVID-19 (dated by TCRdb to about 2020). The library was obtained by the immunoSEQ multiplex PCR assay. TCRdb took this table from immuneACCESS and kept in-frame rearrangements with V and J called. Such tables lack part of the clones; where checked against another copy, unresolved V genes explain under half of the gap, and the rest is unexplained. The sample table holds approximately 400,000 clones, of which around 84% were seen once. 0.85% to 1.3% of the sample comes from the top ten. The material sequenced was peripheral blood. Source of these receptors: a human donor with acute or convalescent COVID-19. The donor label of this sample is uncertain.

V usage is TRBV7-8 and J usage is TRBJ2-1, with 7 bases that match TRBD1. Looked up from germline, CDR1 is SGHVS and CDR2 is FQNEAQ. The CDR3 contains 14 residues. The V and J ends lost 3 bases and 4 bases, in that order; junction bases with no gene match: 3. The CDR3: CASSLRTGYNEQFF. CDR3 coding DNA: TGTGCCAGCAGCTTGCGGACAGGTTACAATGAGCAGTTCTTC.

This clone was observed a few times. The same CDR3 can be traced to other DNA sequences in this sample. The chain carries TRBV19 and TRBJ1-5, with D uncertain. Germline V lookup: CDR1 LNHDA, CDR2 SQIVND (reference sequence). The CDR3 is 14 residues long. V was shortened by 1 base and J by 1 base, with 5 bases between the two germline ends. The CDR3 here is CASSIGGSNQPQHF. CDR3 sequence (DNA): TGTGCCAGTAGTATAGGAGGAAGCAATCAGCCCCAGCATTTT.

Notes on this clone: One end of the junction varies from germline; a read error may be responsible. The CDR3 reads CASRLAGGYNEQFF. The CDR3 coding sequence is TGCGCCAGCAGATTGGCGGGGGGATACAATGAGCAGTTCTTC. The chain joins TRBV5-1 to TRBJ2-1, with TRBD2 matching 8 bases. The CDR3 has 14 amino acids. CDR1 is SGHRS and CDR2 is YFSETQ in the germline V gene.

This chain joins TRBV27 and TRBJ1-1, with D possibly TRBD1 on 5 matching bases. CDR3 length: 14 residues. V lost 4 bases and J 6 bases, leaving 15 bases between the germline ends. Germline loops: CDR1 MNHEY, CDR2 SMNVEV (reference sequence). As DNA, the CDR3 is TGTGCCAGCAGTTCCCTGGGGGGAGACCCTGAAGCTTTCTTT. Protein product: CASSSLGGDPEAFF.

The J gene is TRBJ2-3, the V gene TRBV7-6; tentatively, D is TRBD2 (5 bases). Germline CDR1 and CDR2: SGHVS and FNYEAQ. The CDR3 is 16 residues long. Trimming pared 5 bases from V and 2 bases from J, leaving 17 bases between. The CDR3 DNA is TGTGCCAGCAGCCCCGGTGGTAGCGAGTACACAGATACGCAGTATTTT. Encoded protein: CASSPGGSEYTDTQYF.